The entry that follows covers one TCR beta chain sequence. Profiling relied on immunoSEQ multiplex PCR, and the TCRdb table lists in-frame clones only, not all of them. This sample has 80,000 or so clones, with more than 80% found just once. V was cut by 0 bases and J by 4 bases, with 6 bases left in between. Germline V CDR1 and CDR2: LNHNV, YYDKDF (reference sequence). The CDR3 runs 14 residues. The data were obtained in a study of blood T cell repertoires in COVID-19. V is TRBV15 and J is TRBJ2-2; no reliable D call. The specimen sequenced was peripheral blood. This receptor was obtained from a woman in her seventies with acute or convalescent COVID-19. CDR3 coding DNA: TGTGCCACCAGCAGAGACCCCCTCACCGGGGAGCTGTTTTTT. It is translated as CATSRDPLTGELFF.